This T cell receptor (beta chain) was profiled in a study of blood T cell repertoires in COVID-19. One Seattle source followed patients from active infection through their disease course. CDR1 is SGHAT, CDR2 FQNNGV, per germline. The CDR3 length is 13 residues. V shed 4 bases, J shed 4 bases, and the junction held 4 bases outside the gene matches. In the original processing: Counts of nucleated cells, estimated from reference gene primer amplification, were obtained. Clones were read by immunoSEQ multiplex PCR, and TCRdb kept only the in-frame ones, dropping some. That table gives V, J and clone size, and the DNA gave D and trimming. The data show fewer than 200,000 clones, about 88% seen once.

Specimen: peripheral blood. This clonotype originated in a woman of 80 years or more with COVID-19, enrolled during active disease. The chain carries TRBV11-2 and TRBJ2-7, with 7 bases matching TRBD1. CDR3 bases: TGTGCCAGCAGCTCTGGGACAGTTTACGAGCAGTACTTC. Amino acids: CASSSGTVYEQYF. Using reference TRBV11-2 and TRBJ2-7 for the parts outside the CDR3, the full variable domain is EAGVAQSPRYKIIEKRQSVAFWCNPISGHATLYWYQQILGQGPKLLIQFQNNGVVDDSQLPKDRFSAERLKGVDSTLKIQPAKLEDSAVYLCASSSGTVYEQYFGPGTRLTVT.